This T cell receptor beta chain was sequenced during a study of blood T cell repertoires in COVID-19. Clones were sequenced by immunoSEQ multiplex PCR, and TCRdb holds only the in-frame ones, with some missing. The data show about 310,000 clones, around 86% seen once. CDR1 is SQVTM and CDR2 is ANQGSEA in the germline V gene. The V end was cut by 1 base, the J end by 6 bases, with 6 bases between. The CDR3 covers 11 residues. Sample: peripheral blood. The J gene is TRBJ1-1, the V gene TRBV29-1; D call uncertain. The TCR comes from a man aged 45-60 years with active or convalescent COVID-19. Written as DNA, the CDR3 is TGCAGCGTTGAAGGAGCACCTGAAGCTTTCTTT. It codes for CSVEGAPEAFF.